A single sample is the source of the 27 T cell receptor beta chains below, sequenced in a study of blood T cell repertoires in COVID-19 (dated by TCRdb to the early 2020s). To prepare the library, the immunoSEQ multiplex PCR assay was applied. This is the immuneACCESS table as TCRdb keeps it, with only in-frame sequences that have V and J called. A part of the clones is gone; compared with another copy, unresolved V genes explain less than half, and the rest is unexplained. The sample data list roughly 70,000 clones, and about four fifths of these were observed just once. The ten largest clones capture 9% to 10% of the sample. Material: peripheral blood. The source is a human donor in a cohort sampled during active COVID-19.

This clone has just one count. V gene TRBV27 combines with J gene TRBJ2-7; D gene unclear. Germline CDR1 MNHEY, CDR2 SMNVEV (reference sequence). V was shortened by 3 bases and J by 6 bases, with 12 bases between the two germline ends. This CDR3 is 13 amino acids long. The CDR3 spells CASSFSEMGEQYF. CDR3 DNA: TGTGCCAGCAGTTTCAGCGAGATGGGCGAGCAGTACTTC.

The chain joins TRBV6-2 or TRBV6-3 to TRBJ2-1; TRBD2 might be the D (6 bases). The ends were cut back, 2 bases at V and 3 bases at J, with 11 bases in the middle. The germline V gene has CDR1 MNHEY and CDR2 SVGEGT. The CDR3 covers 15 residues. The CDR3: CASSYQASVYNEQFF. In nucleotides, the CDR3 is TGTGCCAGCAGTTACCAGGCTAGCGTCTACAATGAGCAGTTCTTC.

J is TRBJ2-2 and V is TRBV7-2; 7 positions match TRBD1. The CDR3 consists of 14 residues. CDR1 is SGHTA and CDR2 is FQGNSA in the germline V gene. After removal of 2 bases from V and 6 bases from J, the junction contained 3 bases not matched to a gene. The CDR3 DNA reads as TGTGCCAGCAGCTTACGTCAGGGGGCCGGGGAGCTGTTTTTT. Protein product: CASSLRQGAGELFF. Full variable domain (missing parts from reference TRBV7-2 and TRBJ2-2): GAGVSQSPSNKVTEKGKDVELRCDPISGHTALYWYRQSLGQGLEFLIYFQGNSAPDKSGLPSDRFSAERTGGSVSTLTIQRTQQEDSAVYLCASSLRQGAGELFFGEGSRLTVL.

The V and J genes are TRBV28 and TRBJ2-6; TRBD1 is a possible D gene (6 bases). This CDR3 region has 16 residues. V shed 7 bases and J shed 2 bases, with 15 bases lying between them. The germline gives CDR1 MDHEN, CDR2 SYDVKM. The DNA for the CDR3 is TGTGCCAGCAAATCCCCCCACAGGGCTGGGGCCAACGTCCTGACTTTC. Residues: CASKSPHRAGANVLTF.

This chain joins TRBV7-2 and TRBJ2-5; 10 nucleotides match TRBD1. J was trimmed by 5 bases and V by 4 bases; bases with no gene match: 7. Germline V gene data show CDR1 as SGHTA and CDR2 as FQGNSA. CDR3 length: 15 amino acids. CDR3 region: CASSSWDRGLETQYF. The CDR3 nucleotides are TGTGCCAGCAGCTCCTGGGACAGGGGACTTGAGACCCAGTACTTC.

The chain has TRBV5-1 and TRBJ1-1; possible D gene TRBD1, 5 bases. The germline V gene has CDR1 SGHRS and CDR2 YFSETQ. The V gene lost 3 bases and the J gene lost 2 bases, with 8 bases spanning the gap. This CDR3 comprises 13 residues. CDR3 sequence (DNA): TGCGCCAGCAGCTCTCAGGGAAACACTGAAGCTTTCTTT. Translated: CASSSQGNTEAFF.

The CDR3 DNA reads as TGTGCCAGCAGCCCCCCGGACAACTCCTACGAGCAGTACTTC. Encoded protein: CASSPPDNSYEQYF. This chain uses TRBV7-3 with TRBJ2-7; perhaps TRBD1 as D (5 bases). Trimming pared 5 bases from V and 0 bases from J, leaving 11 bases between. The germline gives CDR1 SGHTA, CDR2 FQGTGA. CDR3 length equals 14 residues.

The CDR3: CASSQTSGSWNEQFF. Here the CDR3 DNA reads TGTGCCAGCAGCCAGACTAGCGGGAGTTGGAATGAGCAGTTCTTC. The chain is built from TRBV11-3 and TRBJ2-1; 12 bases agree with TRBD2. CDR3 length equals 15 residues. Germline CDR1 reads SGHNT; CDR2 reads YENEEA. Trimming at V came to 5 bases and at J to 7 bases, leaving 6 bases not matched to a gene.

The chain recombines TRBV18 with TRBJ1-6; 8 nucleotides line up with TRBD1. Unmatched junction bases numbered 5, after V lost 3 bases and J lost 13 bases. The CDR3 is made up of 13 amino acids. CDR1 and CDR2 from the germline V gene are KGHSH and LQKENI. The CDR3 is CASSPRQGQPLHF. CDR3 DNA sequence: TGTGCCAGCTCACCTCGACAGGGGCAGCCCCTCCACTTT. Variable domain in full (rest from reference TRBV18 and TRBJ1-6): NAGVMQNPRHLVRRRGQEARLRCSPMKGHSHVYWYRQLPEEGLKFMVYLQKENIIDESGMPKERFSAEFPKEGPSILRIQQVVRGDSAAYFCASSPRQGQPLHFGNGTRLTVT.

This sequence joins TRBV5-1 and TRBJ2-7, with 8 nucleotides matching TRBD2. The V gene's germline CDR1 is SGHRS and CDR2 YFSETQ. V was clipped by 1 base and J by 2 bases; unmatched bases: 5. The CDR3 consists of 15 residues. CDR3 loop: CASSLTGLDPYEQYF. The DNA for the CDR3 is TGCGCCAGCAGCTTGACGGGACTAGACCCCTACGAGCAGTACTTC.

J is TRBJ2-1 and V is TRBV6-5; TRBD1 matches at 8 bases. V was clipped by 7 bases and J by 6 bases; unmatched bases: 5. This CDR3 spans 13 amino acids. Germline V gives CDR1 MNHEY, CDR2 SVGAGI. The CDR3 DNA reads TGTGCCAGCACCCTTACAGGGGGCAATGAGCAGTTCTTC. Its protein is CASTLTGGNEQFF.

This clone was found a few times. J is TRBJ2-7 and V is TRBV3-1 (or the pseudogene TRBV3-2), with D perhaps matching TRBD1 (5 bases). From germline, CDR1 is LGHDT and CDR2 YNNKEL (reference sequence). This CDR3 is built from 15 residues. The V end lost 6 bases, the J end lost 3 bases, and 18 bases lay between the germline ends. DNA of the CDR3: TGTGCCAGCAGTCCCGCCCGACGACAGAACTACGAGCAGTACTTC. This gives the protein CASSPARRQNYEQYF.

The chain couples TRBV10-3 to TRBJ2-7; TRBD2 matches at 7 bases. Germline V lookup: CDR1 ENHRY, CDR2 SYGVKD. J was trimmed by 0 bases and V by 4 bases; bases with no gene match: 3. CDR3 length: 14 amino acids. CDR3 nucleotide sequence: TGTGCCATCAGTGCCTGGGGGGGCTCCTACGAGCAGTACTTC. It translates to CAISAWGGSYEQYF.

This clone occurred a few times. The V call is TRBV5-1, the J call TRBJ1-1; D might be TRBD1 (5 bases). Germline V gene data show CDR1 as SGHRS and CDR2 as YFSETQ. The V end lost 2 bases, the J end lost 4 bases, and 12 bases lay between the germline ends. The CDR3 sequence is 14 residues long. CDR3 sequence reads: CASSLRGRSTEAFF. CDR3 DNA sequence: TGCGCCAGCAGCTTACGGGGGAGAAGCACTGAAGCTTTCTTT.

There are many counts of this clone. J is TRBJ1-6 and V is TRBV28; 8 bases map to TRBD1. V lost 7 bases to trimming and J lost 6 bases; unmatched junction nucleotides: 5. The CDR3 has 14 residues. CDR1 and CDR2 (germline): MDHEN, SYDVKM. The CDR3 DNA reads TGTGCCAGCACCTCCGACAGGGGTAATTCACCCCTCCACTTT. Its protein product is CASTSDRGNSPLHF.

This clone has just one count. V and J are TRBV5-1 and TRBJ1-4; 10 bases agree with TRBD1. CDR1 SGHRS and CDR2 YFSETQ come from the germline V gene. J lost 8 bases, V lost 3 bases, and 7 bases had no gene match. The CDR3 is 15 residues long. In nucleotides, the CDR3 is TGCGCCAGCAGCTCGAGACAGGGGGCGCGAGAAAAACTGTTTTTT. Protein: CASSSRQGAREKLFF.

V is TRBV18 and J is TRBJ2-7; D unresolved. V was trimmed by 0 bases and J by 1 base, leaving 7 bases between them. The CDR3 covers 14 residues. In germline, CDR1 is KGHSH, CDR2 LQKENI. CDR3 loop: CASSPPARSYEQYF. Written as DNA, the CDR3 is TGTGCCAGCTCACCACCGGCGCGGTCCTACGAGCAGTACTTC.

This clone came up once. The chain has TRBV6-5 and TRBJ1-3; D gene unclear. V was trimmed by 10 bases and J by 3 bases, leaving 4 bases between them. Germline CDR1 is MNHEY and CDR2 is SVGAGI. CDR3 length: 10 residues. Written as DNA, the CDR3 is TGTGCCACCGGTGGAAACACCATATATTTT. It is translated as CATGGNTIYF.

The rearrangement joins TRBV19 to TRBJ1-5; D is ambiguous. V was shortened by 3 bases and J by 0 bases, with 9 bases between the two germline ends. CDR3 length equals 15 residues. Germline V gene data show CDR1 as LNHDA and CDR2 as SQIVND (reference sequence). The CDR3 is CASSMADYSNQPQHF. CDR3 coding DNA: TGTGCCAGTAGTATGGCAGACTATAGCAATCAGCCCCAGCATTTT.

The rearrangement joins TRBV28 to TRBJ1-1; possible D gene TRBD1, 6 bases. Trimming shortened V by 5 bases and J by 4 bases, and 14 bases separated the two germline ends. Germline loops: CDR1 MDHEN, CDR2 SYDVKM. CDR3 length: 14 residues. The CDR3 DNA sequence: TGTGCCAGCAGTCTTGACAGGCCCTCCACTGAAGCTTTCTTT. Translating gives CASSLDRPSTEAFF.

This chain joins TRBV6-5 and TRBJ2-7; 8 bases are a match to TRBD1. The length of the CDR3 is 15 residues. Looked up from germline, CDR1 is MNHEY and CDR2 is SVGAGI. Germline trimming cut 2 bases from V and 3 bases from J; bases unmatched to any gene: 6. Written as DNA, the CDR3 is TGTGCCAGCAGTTACGGCAGGGGGCAGATCTACGAGCAGTACTTC. Protein product: CASSYGRGQIYEQYF.

The V and J genes are TRBV28 and TRBJ1-6; D is ambiguous. CDR3 length equals 14 residues. V lost 2 bases and J lost 12, with 14 bases in between. Germline V gene lookup returns CDR1 MDHEN and CDR2 SYDVKM. CDR3 DNA sequence: TGTGCCAGCAGTTTACGTGGAGGGCGGGTACCCCTCCACTTT. Amino acids: CASSLRGGRVPLHF. Using reference TRBV28 and TRBJ1-6 for the parts outside the CDR3, the full variable domain is DVKVTQSSRYLVKRTGEKVFLECVQDMDHENMFWYRQDPGLGLRLIYFSYDVKMKEKGDIPEGYSVSREKKERFSLILESASTNQTSMYLCASSLRGGRVPLHFGNGTRLTVT.

The V call is TRBV5-1, the J call TRBJ2-7; 10 nucleotides align to TRBD2. Per the germline V gene, CDR1 is SGHRS and CDR2 is YFSETQ. Trimming took 3 bases from V and 6 from J; bases not matched to a gene: 6. The CDR3 totals 14 residues. CDR3 region: CASSSLAGDGEQYF. The CDR3 nucleotides are TGCGCCAGCAGCTCCCTAGCGGGAGACGGCGAGCAGTACTTC.

V gene TRBV27 combines with J gene TRBJ2-5, with D perhaps TRBD2 (6 bases). V was trimmed by 3 bases and J by 2 bases, leaving 10 bases between them. The CDR3 is 14 residues long. The V gene's germline CDR1 is MNHEY and CDR2 SMNVEV (reference sequence). The CDR3 reads CASSFRRDQETQYF. CDR3 nucleotides: TGTGCCAGCAGTTTTCGGCGGGATCAAGAGACCCAGTACTTC.

J is TRBJ2-7 and V is TRBV20-1, with D perhaps TRBD1 (5 bases). Germline V gives CDR1 DFQATT, CDR2 SNEGSKA (reference sequence). The CDR3 loop spans 18 amino acids. Trimming removed 3 bases at V and 2 bases at J, with 26 bases between. CDR3 nucleotide sequence: TGCAGTGCTAGTCCGCCCCTCGGTGGGGCAGGTGTTACCTACGAGCAGTACTTC. Translating it yields CSASPPLGGAGVTYEQYF.

Only a few counts were recorded for this clone. The rearrangement links TRBV5-4 to TRBJ1-6, with D unresolved. From germline, CDR1 is SGHNT and CDR2 YYREEE (reference sequence). CDR3 length equals 15 residues. V lost 3 bases, J lost 9 bases, and 16 bases lay in between. The CDR3 here is CASSWARALSSPLHF. The CDR3 coding sequence is TGTGCCAGCAGCTGGGCGAGGGCTTTGAGTTCACCCCTCCACTTT.

The chain links TRBV5-6 to TRBJ1-2, with D tentatively TRBD1 (6 bases). There are 16 residues in the CDR3. The germline gives CDR1 SGHDT, CDR2 YYEEEE. V shed 0 bases and J shed 4 bases, with 16 bases lying between them. Written as DNA, the CDR3 is TGTGCCAGCAGCTTGGTAAGGACAGTCGAACTCTATGGCTACACCTTC. Amino acids: CASSLVRTVELYGYTF.